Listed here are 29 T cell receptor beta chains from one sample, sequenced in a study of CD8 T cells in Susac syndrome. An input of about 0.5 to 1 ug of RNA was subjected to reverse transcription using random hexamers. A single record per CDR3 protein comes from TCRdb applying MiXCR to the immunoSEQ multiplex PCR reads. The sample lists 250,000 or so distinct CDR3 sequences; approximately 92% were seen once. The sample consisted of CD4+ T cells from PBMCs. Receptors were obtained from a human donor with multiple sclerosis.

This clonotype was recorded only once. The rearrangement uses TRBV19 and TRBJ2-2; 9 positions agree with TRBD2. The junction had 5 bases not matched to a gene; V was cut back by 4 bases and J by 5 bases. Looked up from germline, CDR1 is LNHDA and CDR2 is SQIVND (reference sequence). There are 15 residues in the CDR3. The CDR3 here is CASSNALAGTGELFF. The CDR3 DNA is TGTGCCAGTAGTAACGCCCTAGCGGGGACCGGGGAGCTGTTTTTT.

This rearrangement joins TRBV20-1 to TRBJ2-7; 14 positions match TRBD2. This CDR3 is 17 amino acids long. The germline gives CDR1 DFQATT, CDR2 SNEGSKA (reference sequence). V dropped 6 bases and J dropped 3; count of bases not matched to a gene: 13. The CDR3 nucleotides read TGCAGTGCCAAGAGGACTAGCGGGGGGCCGGCTTTCTACGAGCAGTACTTC. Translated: CSAKRTSGGPAFYEQYF.

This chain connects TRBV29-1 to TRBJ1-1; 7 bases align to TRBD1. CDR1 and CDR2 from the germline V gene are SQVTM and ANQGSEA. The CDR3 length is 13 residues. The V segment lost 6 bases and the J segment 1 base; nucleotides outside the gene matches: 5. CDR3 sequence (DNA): TGCAGCGTCAGACAGGGCGGGAACACTGAAGCTTTCTTT. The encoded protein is CSVRQGGNTEAFF. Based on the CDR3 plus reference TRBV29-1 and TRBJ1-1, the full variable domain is SAVISQKPSRDICQRGTSLTIQCQVDSQVTMMFWYRQQPGQSLTLIATANQGSEATYESGFVIDKFPISRPNLTFSTLTVSNMSPEDSSIYLCSVRQGGNTEAFFGQGTRLTVV.

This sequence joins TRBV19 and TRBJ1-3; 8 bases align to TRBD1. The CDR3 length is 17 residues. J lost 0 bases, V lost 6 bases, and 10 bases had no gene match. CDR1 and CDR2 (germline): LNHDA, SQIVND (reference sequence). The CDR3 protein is CASSIQGGAYSGNTIYF. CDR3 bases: TGTGCCAGTAGCATACAGGGGGGGGCCTACTCTGGAAACACCATATATTTT.

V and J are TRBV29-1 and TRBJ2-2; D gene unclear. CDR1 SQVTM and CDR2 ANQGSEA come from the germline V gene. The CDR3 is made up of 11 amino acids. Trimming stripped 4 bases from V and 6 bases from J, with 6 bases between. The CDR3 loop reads CSVVLSGELFF. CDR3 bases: TGCAGCGTTGTTCTCTCCGGGGAGCTGTTTTTT.

The CDR3, as DNA: TGTGCCAGCAGAGCCCCAGATAACACTGAAGCTTTCTTT. This gives the protein CASRAPDNTEAFF. The chain is built from TRBV12-3 or TRBV12-4 and TRBJ1-1; no reliable D call. Between the trimmed V and J ends, which lost 6 bases and 2 bases, there was a span of 10 bases. The CDR3 totals 13 residues.

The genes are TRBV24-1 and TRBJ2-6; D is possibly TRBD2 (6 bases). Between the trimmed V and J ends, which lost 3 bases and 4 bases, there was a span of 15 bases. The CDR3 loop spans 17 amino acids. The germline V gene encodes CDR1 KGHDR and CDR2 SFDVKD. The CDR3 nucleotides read TGTGCCACCAGTGATCCCTCATGGGGGGACGGGGCCAACGTCCTGACTTTC. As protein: CATSDPSWGDGANVLTF.

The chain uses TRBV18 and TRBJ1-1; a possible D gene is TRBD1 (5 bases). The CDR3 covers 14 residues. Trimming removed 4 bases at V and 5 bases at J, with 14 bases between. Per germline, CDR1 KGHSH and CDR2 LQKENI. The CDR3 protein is CASSLGGAATEAFF. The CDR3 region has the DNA TGTGCCAGCTCACTCGGAGGGGCGGCGACTGAAGCTTTCTTT.

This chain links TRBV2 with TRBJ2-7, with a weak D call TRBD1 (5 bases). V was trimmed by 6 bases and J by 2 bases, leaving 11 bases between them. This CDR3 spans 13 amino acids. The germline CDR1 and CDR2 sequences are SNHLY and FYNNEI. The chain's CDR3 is CASRATGPYEQYV. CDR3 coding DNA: TGTGCCAGCAGGGCTACAGGTCCCTACGAGCAGTACGTC.

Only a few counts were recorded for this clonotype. CDR3 amino acids: CASSLMYPIQGKNTDTQYF. CDR3 in DNA: TGTGCCAGCAGTTTAATGTATCCTATTCAGGGGAAGAACACAGATACGCAGTATTTT. The rearrangement joins TRBV12-3 or TRBV12-4 to TRBJ2-3, with a weak D call TRBD1 (6 bases). V lost 2 bases and J lost 2, with 23 bases in between. The CDR3 extends over 19 amino acids.

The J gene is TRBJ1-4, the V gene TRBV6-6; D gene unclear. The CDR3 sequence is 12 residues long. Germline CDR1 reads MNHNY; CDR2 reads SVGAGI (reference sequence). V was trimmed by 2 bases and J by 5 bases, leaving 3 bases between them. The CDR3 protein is CASSYANEKLFF. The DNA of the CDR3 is TGTGCCAGCAGTTACGCGAATGAAAAACTGTTTTTT.

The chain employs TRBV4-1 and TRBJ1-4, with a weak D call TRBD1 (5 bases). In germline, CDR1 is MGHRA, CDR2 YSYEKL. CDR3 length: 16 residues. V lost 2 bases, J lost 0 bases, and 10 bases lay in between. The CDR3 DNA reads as TGCGCCAGCAGCCAACCAGGGATACCAACTAATGAAAAACTGTTTTTT. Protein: CASSQPGIPTNEKLFF.

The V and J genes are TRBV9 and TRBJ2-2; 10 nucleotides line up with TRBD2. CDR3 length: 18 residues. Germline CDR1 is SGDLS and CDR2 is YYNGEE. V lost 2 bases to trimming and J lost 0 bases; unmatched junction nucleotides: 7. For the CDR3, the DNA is TGTGCCAGCAGCGTCCTAGCGGGGGCGCGAACGAACACCGGGGAGCTGTTTTTT. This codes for CASSVLAGARTNTGELFF. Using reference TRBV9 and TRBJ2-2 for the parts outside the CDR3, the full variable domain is DSGVTQTPKHLITATGQRVTLRCSPRSGDLSVYWYQQSLDQGLQFLIQYYNGEERAKGNILERFSAQQFPDLHSELNLSSLELGDSALYFCASSVLAGARTNTGELFFGEGSRLTVL.

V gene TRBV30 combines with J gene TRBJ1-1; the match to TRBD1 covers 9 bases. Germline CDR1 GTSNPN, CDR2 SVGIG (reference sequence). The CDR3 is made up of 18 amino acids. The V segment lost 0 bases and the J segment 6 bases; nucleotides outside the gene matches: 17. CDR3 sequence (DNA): TGTGCCTGGAGTGTACTTGTCGGGACAGGGAGTGGTAAATCTGAAGCTTTCTTT. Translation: CAWSVLVGTGSGKSEAFF. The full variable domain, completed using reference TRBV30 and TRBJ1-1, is SQTIHQWPATLVQPVGSPLSLECTVEGTSNPNLYWYRQAAGRGLQLLFYSVGIGQISSEVPQNLSASRPQDRQFILSSKKLLLSDSGFYLCAWSVLVGTGSGKSEAFFGQGTRLTVV.

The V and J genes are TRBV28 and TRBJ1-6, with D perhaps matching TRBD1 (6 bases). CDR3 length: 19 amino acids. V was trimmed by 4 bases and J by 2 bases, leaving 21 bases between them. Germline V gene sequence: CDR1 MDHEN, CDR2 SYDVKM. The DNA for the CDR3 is TGTGCCAGCAGTTCCCGCGACAGGAAATTTAGGGCCTATAATTCACCCCTCCACTTT. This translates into CASSSRDRKFRAYNSPLHF.

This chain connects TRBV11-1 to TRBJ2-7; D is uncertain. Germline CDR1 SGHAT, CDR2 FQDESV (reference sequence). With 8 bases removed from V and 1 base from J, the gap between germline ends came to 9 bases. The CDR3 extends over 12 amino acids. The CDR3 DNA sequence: TGTGCCAGCGGCGACGGATCCTACGAGCAGTACTTC. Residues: CASGDGSYEQYF.

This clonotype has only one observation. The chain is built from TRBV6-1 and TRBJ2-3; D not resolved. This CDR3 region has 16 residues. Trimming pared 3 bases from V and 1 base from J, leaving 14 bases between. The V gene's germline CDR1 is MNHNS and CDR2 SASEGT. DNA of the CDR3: TGTGCCAGCAGTGATGCGAGCGACTCCGGCACAGATACGCAGTATTTT. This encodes CASSDASDSGTDTQYF.

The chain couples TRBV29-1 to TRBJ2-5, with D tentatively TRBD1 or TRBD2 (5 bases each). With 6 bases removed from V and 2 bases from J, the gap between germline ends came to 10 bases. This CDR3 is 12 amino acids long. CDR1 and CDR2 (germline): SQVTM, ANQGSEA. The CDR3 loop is CSVRDGQETQYF. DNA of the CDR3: TGCAGCGTCAGGGACGGGCAAGAGACCCAGTACTTC.

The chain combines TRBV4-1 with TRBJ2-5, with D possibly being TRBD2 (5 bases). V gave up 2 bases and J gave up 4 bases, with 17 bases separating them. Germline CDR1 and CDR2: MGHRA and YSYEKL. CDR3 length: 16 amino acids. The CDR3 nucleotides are TGCGCCAGCAGCCAAAGGGTATGGGAAGGGAGAGAGACCCAGTACTTC. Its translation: CASSQRVWEGRETQYF.

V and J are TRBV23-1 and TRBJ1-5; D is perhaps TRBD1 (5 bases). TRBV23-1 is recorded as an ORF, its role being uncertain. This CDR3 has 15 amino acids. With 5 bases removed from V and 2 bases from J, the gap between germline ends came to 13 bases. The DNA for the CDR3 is TGCGCCAGCAGTACCTCAGGGATTGGCAATCAGCCCCAGCATTTT. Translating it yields CASSTSGIGNQPQHF.

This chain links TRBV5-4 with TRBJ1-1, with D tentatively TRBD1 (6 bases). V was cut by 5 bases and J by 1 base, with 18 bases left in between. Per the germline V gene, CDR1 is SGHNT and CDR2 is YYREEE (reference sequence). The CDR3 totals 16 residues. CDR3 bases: TGTGCCAGCAGACAAGATACAGGGTTTGGGAACACTGAAGCTTTCTTT. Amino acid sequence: CASRQDTGFGNTEAFF.

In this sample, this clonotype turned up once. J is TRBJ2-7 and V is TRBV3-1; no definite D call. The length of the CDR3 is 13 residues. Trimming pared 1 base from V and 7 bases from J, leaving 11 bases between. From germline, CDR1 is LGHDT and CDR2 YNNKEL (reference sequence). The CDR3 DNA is TGTGCCAGCAGCCAAGCGATCAGTGGGGAGCAGTACGTC. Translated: CASSQAISGEQYV.

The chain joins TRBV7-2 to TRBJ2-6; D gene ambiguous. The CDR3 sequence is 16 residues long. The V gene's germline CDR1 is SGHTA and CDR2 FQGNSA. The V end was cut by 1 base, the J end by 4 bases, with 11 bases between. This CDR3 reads CASSLEVLLGANVLTF. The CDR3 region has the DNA TGTGCCAGCAGCTTAGAAGTCCTCCTCGGGGCCAACGTCCTGACTTTC.

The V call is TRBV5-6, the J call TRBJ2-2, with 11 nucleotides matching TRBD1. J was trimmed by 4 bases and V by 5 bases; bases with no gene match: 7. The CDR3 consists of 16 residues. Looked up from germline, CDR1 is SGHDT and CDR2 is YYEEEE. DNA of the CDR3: TGTGCCAGCAGTCCCGGGACAGGGGGATTCACCGGGGAGCTGTTTTTT. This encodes CASSPGTGGFTGELFF.

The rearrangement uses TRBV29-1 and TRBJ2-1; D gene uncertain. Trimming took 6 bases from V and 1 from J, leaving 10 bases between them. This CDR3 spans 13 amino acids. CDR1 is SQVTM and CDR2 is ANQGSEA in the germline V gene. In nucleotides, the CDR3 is TGCAGCGTGGGCCATGGGTCCTACAATGAGCAGTTCTTC. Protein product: CSVGHGSYNEQFF.

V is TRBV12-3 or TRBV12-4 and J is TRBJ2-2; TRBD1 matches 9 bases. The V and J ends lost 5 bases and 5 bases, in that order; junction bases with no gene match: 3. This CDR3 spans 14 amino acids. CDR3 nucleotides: TGTGCCAGCAGTGGACAGGGGTCGACCGGGGAGCTGTTTTTT. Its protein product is CASSGQGSTGELFF.

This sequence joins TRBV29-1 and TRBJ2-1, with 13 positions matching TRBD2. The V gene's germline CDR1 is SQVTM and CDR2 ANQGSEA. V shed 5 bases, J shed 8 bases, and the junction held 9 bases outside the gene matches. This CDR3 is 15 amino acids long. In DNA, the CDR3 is TGCAGCGTTCGTAGACTAGCGGGGGGTCAGGATGAGCAGTTCTTC. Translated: CSVRRLAGGQDEQFF.

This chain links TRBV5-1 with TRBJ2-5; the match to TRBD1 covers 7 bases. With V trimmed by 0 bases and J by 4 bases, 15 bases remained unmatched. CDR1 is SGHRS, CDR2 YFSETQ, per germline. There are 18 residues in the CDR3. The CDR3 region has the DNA TGCGCCAGCAGCTTGGCCCCTTCCGGGACAGTAAGTCGAGAGACCCAGTACTTC. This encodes CASSLAPSGTVSRETQYF.

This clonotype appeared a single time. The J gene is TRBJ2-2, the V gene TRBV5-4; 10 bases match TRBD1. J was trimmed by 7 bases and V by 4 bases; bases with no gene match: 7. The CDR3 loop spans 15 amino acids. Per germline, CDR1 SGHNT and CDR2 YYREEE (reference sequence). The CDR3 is CASSERTGGVGELFF. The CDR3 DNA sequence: TGTGCCAGCAGCGAGAGGACAGGGGGAGTCGGGGAGCTGTTTTTT.